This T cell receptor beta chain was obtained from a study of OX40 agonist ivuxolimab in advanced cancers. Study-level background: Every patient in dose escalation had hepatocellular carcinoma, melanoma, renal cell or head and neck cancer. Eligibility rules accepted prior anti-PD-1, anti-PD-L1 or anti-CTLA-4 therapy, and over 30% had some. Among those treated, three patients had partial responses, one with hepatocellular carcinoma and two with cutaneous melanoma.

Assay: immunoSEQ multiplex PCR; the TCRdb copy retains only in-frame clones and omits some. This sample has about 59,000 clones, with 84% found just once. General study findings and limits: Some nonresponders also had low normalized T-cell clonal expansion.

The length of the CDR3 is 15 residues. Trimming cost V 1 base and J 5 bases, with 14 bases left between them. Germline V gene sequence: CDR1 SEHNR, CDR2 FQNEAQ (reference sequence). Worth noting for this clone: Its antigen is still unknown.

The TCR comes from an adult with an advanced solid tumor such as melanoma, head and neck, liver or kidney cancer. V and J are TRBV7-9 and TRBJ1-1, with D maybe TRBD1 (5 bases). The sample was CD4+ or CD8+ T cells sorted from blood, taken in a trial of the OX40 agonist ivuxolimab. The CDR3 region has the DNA TGTGCCAGCAGCTTAGAGGCCCAGGGCGGAACTGAAGCTTTCTTT. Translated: CASSLEAQGGTEAFF.